This section outlines one TCR beta chain sequence together with its context. Its specificity is unknown. After removal of 1 base from V and 12 bases from J, the junction contained 6 bases not matched to a gene. The CDR3 has 12 residues. Per the germline V gene, CDR1 is SEHNR and CDR2 is FQNEAQ (reference sequence). The sample comes from a study of cytomegalovirus exposure and HLA in healthy donors. Findings and limits, study-wide: Among TCR beta chains of equal frequency, HLA-associated ones were more clonally expanded in a later analysis. CMV serostatus was the sole immune exposure information available. After further analysis at a later stage, around 17,000 TCR beta sequences were associated with HLA alleles at 0.05 false discovery rate.

PCR was performed using 60 Vbeta and 13 Jbeta primers. Clones were read by immunoSEQ multiplex PCR, and TCRdb kept only the in-frame ones, dropping some. The sample yields approximately 170,000 clones, just over 75% seen once. The sequencing sample was made of PBMCs. The J gene is TRBJ2-7, the V gene TRBV7-9, with 7 bases lining up with TRBD2. The sequence was obtained from a woman aged 35 to 49 in good health and CMV-seronegative. CDR3 in amino acids: CASSLGEGPRYF. CDR3 nucleotide sequence: TGTGCCAGCAGCTTAGGGGAGGGGCCGCGGTACTTC.